The source of this T cell receptor (beta chain) is a study of blood T cell repertoires in COVID-19. Study-wide background: From T cells, B-cell-depleted T cells, or PBMCs came the material, which was cDNA or gDNA.

Per the original methods: By means of reference gene primer amplification, nucleated cell counts were estimated. Repertoires were generated with immunoSEQ multiplex PCR, while TCRdb's copy carries only in-frame clones and drops some. V and J calls plus clone size are reproduced from that table; the DNA served to infer D and trimming. The repertoire holds 65,000 to 85,000 clones, with approximately 88% as singletons. V lost 0 bases and J lost 8; bases outside the gene matches: 6. The CDR3 loop spans 14 amino acids. Germline V lookup: CDR1 SEHNR, CDR2 FQNEAQ (reference sequence). This sequence joins TRBV7-9 and TRBJ1-2; 7 bases agree with TRBD1. The sample consisted of peripheral blood. This TCR was sampled from a human donor in a cohort sampled during active COVID-19. The CDR3 region is CASSLAGGAEGYTF. The DNA for the CDR3 is TGTGCCAGCAGCTTAGCAGGGGGCGCTGAGGGCTACACCTTC.